This entry lists 29 T cell receptor beta chains sequenced from one sample in a study of vaccination and CD4 T cells after COVID-19. This sample's treatment: 10-day PBMC culture with coronavirus spike peptide pools or control peptides (ViraFEST assay). Gathered ahead of the COVID-19 pandemic (2011-2018) were the CD4+ T cells of the unexposed donor. The study sequenced cultured CD4+ T cell DNA using the Oncomine TCR Beta short-read assay. MiXCR was run by TCRdb on the PCR reads, yielding one entry per CDR3 protein. Of about 10,000 distinct CDR3 sequences listed, roughly a third were seen once; the top ten hold 39%. These receptors lack a known antigen. Specimen: CD4+ T cells from blood, cultured in vitro. These receptors were obtained from a human donor in good health.

The rearrangement joins TRBV15 to TRBJ2-5, with D perhaps TRBD2 (5 bases). The V end was cut by 1 base, the J end by 1 base, with 10 bases between. This CDR3 comprises 15 residues. CDR1 and CDR2 from the germline V gene are LNHNV and YYDKDF (reference sequence). In DNA form, the CDR3 reads TGTGCCACCAGCAGAGCACTAGTCCCCCAAGAGACCCAGTACTTC. As protein: CATSRALVPQETQYF.

In its sample, this clonotype was seen a few times. The chain has TRBV27 and TRBJ2-2; no reliable D call. Germline loops: CDR1 MNHEY, CDR2 SMNVEV (reference sequence). The CDR3 extends over 13 amino acids. Trimming pared 5 bases from V and 2 bases from J, leaving 6 bases between. DNA for the CDR3: TGTGCCAGCAGTAGTACTAACACCGGGGAGCTGTTTTTT. Translated: CASSSTNTGELFF.

The chain recombines TRBV10-3 with TRBJ1-1; D is possibly TRBD1 (5 bases). The CDR3 has 15 residues. CDR1 and CDR2 (germline): ENHRY, SYGVKD. V shed 6 bases and J shed 2 bases, with 16 bases lying between them. CDR3 in DNA: TGTGCCATCAGGGTGACAGATGATGTTAACACTGAAGCTTTCTTT. Protein sequence: CAIRVTDDVNTEAFF.

This clonotype has just a few counts. The rearrangement uses TRBV19 and TRBJ2-3, with 7 bases lining up with TRBD1. CDR1 is LNHDA, CDR2 SQIVND, per germline (reference sequence). Trimming at V came to 7 bases and at J to 3 bases, leaving 4 bases not matched to a gene. This CDR3 is 13 amino acids long. In DNA form, the CDR3 reads TGTGCCAGTACCCCAGGGGGAACAGATACGCAGTATTTT. It translates to CASTPGGTDTQYF.

This clonotype has a single count. This sequence joins TRBV7-9 and TRBJ1-4, with 8 bases identical to TRBD1. Trimming cost V 5 bases and J 1 base; bases outside gene matches: 6. Germline V gene data show CDR1 as SEHNR and CDR2 as FQNEAQ (reference sequence). The CDR3 is made up of 16 amino acids. The CDR3, as DNA: TGTGCCAGCAGCACCGGACAGGGAGGAACTAATGAAAAACTGTTTTTT. Translation: CASSTGQGGTNEKLFF.

The genes are TRBV6-1 and TRBJ1-2, with D possibly matching TRBD1 (6 bases). Germline V gene data show CDR1 as MNHNS and CDR2 as SASEGT. Trimming removed 10 bases at V and 6 bases at J, with 15 bases between. The CDR3 extends over 12 amino acids. CDR3 sequence (DNA): TGTGCCACGAAAGGGGGGGCGGATGGCTACACCTTC. This translates into CATKGGADGYTF.

V gene TRBV9 combines with J gene TRBJ2-3; D gene uncertain. The CDR3 has 17 amino acids. V was trimmed by 0 bases and J by 1 base, leaving 15 bases between them. CDR1 is SGDLS, CDR2 YYNGEE, per germline. CDR3 loop: CASSVAWSREGTDTQYF. The CDR3 nucleotides read TGTGCCAGCAGCGTAGCTTGGTCGCGCGAAGGCACAGATACGCAGTATTTT.

This clonotype was recorded a few times. The V and J genes are TRBV20-1 and TRBJ1-5; 8 bases line up with TRBD1. There are 15 residues in the CDR3. Germline trimming cut 3 bases from V and 4 bases from J; bases unmatched to any gene: 8. Per the germline V gene, CDR1 is DFQATT and CDR2 is SNEGSKA (reference sequence). The CDR3 DNA reads TGCAGTGCTAGTCACAGGGGGAGGATGAATCAGCCCCAGCATTTT. Residues: CSASHRGRMNQPQHF.

The V call is TRBV7-9, the J call TRBJ1-1, with a possible D match to TRBD1 (5 bases). The germline V gene has CDR1 SEHNR and CDR2 FQNEAQ (reference sequence). Deletions cut 3 bases from V and 1 base from J, with 18 bases between. There are 17 residues in the CDR3. The CDR3 protein is CASSFGFRRQPNTEAFF. The DNA of the CDR3 is TGTGCCAGCAGCTTTGGTTTCAGGAGACAGCCGAACACTGAAGCTTTCTTT.

The V call is TRBV27, the J call TRBJ1-1; no firm D call. Germline CDR1 reads MNHEY; CDR2 reads SMNVEV (reference sequence). There are 15 residues in the CDR3. Trimming shortened V by 4 bases and J by 3 bases, and 15 bases separated the two germline ends. The CDR3: CASSSPTFGDTEAFF. The CDR3 region has the DNA TGTGCCAGCAGTTCCCCAACATTCGGTGACACTGAAGCTTTCTTT.

This clonotype turned up a few times. V gene TRBV19 combines with J gene TRBJ2-1; the D call may be TRBD1 or TRBD2 (5 bases each). V lost 6 bases and J 4 bases, leaving 13 bases between the germline ends. The CDR3 loop spans 14 amino acids. CDR1 is LNHDA and CDR2 is SQIVND in the germline V gene (reference sequence). The CDR3 coding sequence is TGTGCCAGTAGCAGGGACGGAATATACAATGAGCAGTTCTTC. This codes for CASSRDGIYNEQFF.

A word on this clonotype: The junction does not match germline at one end; this may be a read error. V gene TRBV20-1 combines with J gene TRBJ2-5; TRBD2 might be the D (6 bases). The CDR3 is 13 amino acids. Germline CDR1 DFQATT, CDR2 SNEGSKA (reference sequence). The CDR3 region is CRAHPRDLETQYF. The CDR3 nucleotides read TGCCGTGCTCACCCCCGGGACTTAGAGACCCAGTACTTC.

This clonotype was recorded a few times. The rearrangement joins TRBV6-1 to TRBJ1-2, with D uncertain. Germline V gene data show CDR1 as MNHNS and CDR2 as SASEGT. The CDR3 length is 15 residues. V was cut by 2 bases and J by 7 bases, with 17 bases left in between. This chain's CDR3 is CASSELQRGLGGYTF. The CDR3 DNA reads as TGTGCCAGCAGTGAACTCCAGCGAGGGCTAGGTGGCTACACCTTC.

This chain connects TRBV11-2 to TRBJ2-7; D is uncertain. V lost 3 bases, J lost 3 bases, and 9 bases lay in between. CDR1 and CDR2 (germline): SGHAT, FQNNGV. CDR3 length: 13 amino acids. The CDR3 loop is CASSFNWDYEQYF. The CDR3 DNA reads as TGTGCCAGCAGCTTCAATTGGGACTACGAGCAGTACTTC.

The table lists this clonotype with a few counts. J is TRBJ2-3 and V is TRBV6-1; D may be TRBD1 (5 bases). The CDR3 consists of 16 residues. Germline values: CDR1 MNHNS, CDR2 SASEGT. Trimming shortened V by 0 bases and J by 4 bases, and 14 bases separated the two germline ends. The CDR3 sequence: CASSEALGHKADTQYF. CDR3 nucleotide sequence: TGTGCCAGCAGTGAAGCTCTCGGACACAAGGCAGATACGCAGTATTTT.

The chain uses TRBV27 and TRBJ1-5, with D possibly being TRBD1 (5 bases). This CDR3 is 14 amino acids long. Germline CDR1 and CDR2: MNHEY and SMNVEV (reference sequence). Deletions cut 6 bases from V and 3 bases from J, with 12 bases between. CDR3 sequence (DNA): TGTGCCAGCAGCTTGGGGGGGGTCAATCAGCCCCAGCATTTT. This codes for CASSLGGVNQPQHF.

The chain employs TRBV15 and TRBJ2-1; no clear D gene. Germline lookup yields CDR1 LNHNV and CDR2 YYDKDF (reference sequence). The CDR3 runs 15 residues. Trimming removed 7 bases at V and 6 bases at J, with 19 bases between. The CDR3 loop is CATTPGRRSSNEQFF. The DNA of the CDR3 is TGTGCCACCACTCCTGGGCGGCGTTCGTCCAATGAGCAGTTCTTC.

The chain has TRBV2 and TRBJ1-5; possibly TRBD1 for D (5 bases). Germline-derived CDR1 and CDR2 are SNHLY and FYNNEI. There are 14 residues in the CDR3. Trimming removed 6 bases from V and 7 bases from J, with 16 bases in between. CDR3 DNA sequence: TGTGCCAGCAGGGGGGGACCATCGGGGCAGCCCCAGCATTTT. This codes for CASRGGPSGQPQHF.

This clonotype has a single count. The gene calls are TRBV5-6 and TRBJ1-2; no firm D call. The CDR3 consists of 12 residues. With 4 bases removed from V and 6 bases from J, the gap between germline ends came to 10 bases. Germline CDR1 SGHDT, CDR2 YYEEEE. In DNA form, the CDR3 reads TGTGCCAGCAGCCACGGATTTAATGGCTACACCTTC. Its translation is CASSHGFNGYTF.

V usage is TRBV19 and J usage is TRBJ2-3; TRBD1 might be the D (6 bases). The CDR3 is 13 residues long. The V gene's germline CDR1 is LNHDA and CDR2 SQIVND (reference sequence). The V and J ends lost 8 bases and 3 bases respectively, with 12 bases between them. In DNA form, the CDR3 reads TGTGCCAGTCGGACAGCCGAAACAGATACGCAGTATTTT. Translation: CASRTAETDTQYF.

The rearrangement joins TRBV30 to TRBJ2-6; D is uncertain. The CDR3 spans 17 residues. Germline lookup yields CDR1 GTSNPN and CDR2 SVGIG (reference sequence). The V end was cut by 3 bases, the J end by 0 bases, with 15 bases between. The CDR3: CAWSLGRTSSGANVLTF. The CDR3 region has the DNA TGTGCCTGGAGCCTTGGGCGGACCAGCTCTGGGGCCAACGTCCTGACTTTC. Full variable domain (outside the CDR3, taken from reference TRBV30 and TRBJ2-6): SQTIHQWPATLVQPVGSPLSLECTVEGTSNPNLYWYRQAAGRGLQLLFYSVGIGQISSEVPQNLSASRPQDRQFILSSKKLLLSDSGFYLCAWSLGRTSSGANVLTFGAGSRLTVL.

J is TRBJ2-7 and V is TRBV5-6; D is possibly TRBD1 (5 bases). V was shortened by 7 bases and J by 0 bases, with 8 bases between the two germline ends. CDR3 length equals 12 residues. Germline V gene lookup returns CDR1 SGHDT and CDR2 YYEEEE. The chain's CDR3 is CASGDSSYEQYF. In DNA, the CDR3 is TGTGCCAGCGGAGACAGCTCCTACGAGCAGTACTTC. Using reference TRBV5-6 and TRBJ2-7 for the parts outside the CDR3, the full variable domain is DAGVTQSPTHLIKTRGQQVTLRCSPKSGHDTVSWYQQALGQGPQFIFQYYEEEERQRGNFPDRFSGHQFPNYSSELNVNALLLGDSALYLCASGDSSYEQYFGPGTRLTVT.

The chain employs TRBV2 and TRBJ1-1; D call uncertain. Trimming cost V 7 bases and J 8 bases, with 14 bases left between them. CDR3 size: 12 residues. Germline V gene lookup returns CDR1 SNHLY and CDR2 FYNNEI. The CDR3 loop reads CASMWSFLEAFF. As DNA, the CDR3 is TGTGCCAGCATGTGGTCATTCCTGGAAGCTTTCTTT.

The gene calls are TRBV20-1 and TRBJ2-3, with a weak D call TRBD2 (6 bases). Germline lookup yields CDR1 DFQATT and CDR2 SNEGSKA (reference sequence). V was shortened by 1 base and J by 1 base, with 9 bases between the two germline ends. CDR3 length: 14 residues. The CDR3 protein is CSARAASGTDTQYF. In DNA form, the CDR3 reads TGCAGTGCTAGAGCGGCTAGCGGCACAGATACGCAGTATTTT.

This chain uses TRBV5-4 with TRBJ2-7; D not resolved. Germline values: CDR1 SGHNT, CDR2 YYREEE (reference sequence). There are 16 residues in the CDR3. V dropped 0 bases and J dropped 5 bases, with 18 bases sitting between them. CDR3 residues: CASSLGSPPRSNEQYF. Written as DNA, the CDR3 is TGTGCCAGCAGCTTGGGATCACCCCCTCGGTCGAACGAGCAGTACTTC.

The chain recombines TRBV5-1 with TRBJ1-2; D unclear. The CDR3 spans 15 residues. CDR1 and CDR2 from the germline V gene are SGHRS and YFSETQ. Trimming took 0 bases from V and 4 from J, leaving 13 bases between them. This CDR3 is CASSLEGWGSYGYTF. Here the CDR3 DNA reads TGCGCCAGCAGCTTGGAAGGGTGGGGTAGCTATGGCTACACCTTC.

This clonotype has more than one count but fewer than ten. CDR3 region: CAWSLVYEQYF. CDR3 coding DNA: TGTGCCTGGAGTTTGGTTTACGAGCAGTACTTC. The chain couples TRBV30 to TRBJ2-7; D ambiguous. CDR3 length: 11 amino acids. CDR1 is GTSNPN, CDR2 SVGIG, per germline (reference sequence). Trimming cost V 2 bases and J 4 bases, with 6 bases left between them.

J is TRBJ1-6 and V is TRBV5-1; the match to TRBD1 covers 12 bases. V shed 0 bases, J shed 7 bases, and the junction held 11 bases outside the gene matches. The CDR3 has 19 amino acids. Looked up from germline, CDR1 is SGHRS and CDR2 is YFSETQ. CDR3 sequence reads: CASSLVGQGARGMNSPLHF. DNA for the CDR3: TGCGCCAGCAGCTTGGTGGGACAGGGGGCGAGGGGGATGAATTCACCCCTCCACTTT. The full variable domain, rest sourced from reference TRBV5-1 and TRBJ1-6, is KAGVTQTPRYLIKTRGQQVTLSCSPISGHRSVSWYQQTPGQGLQFLFEYFSETQRNKGNFPGRFSGRQFSNSRSEMNVSTLELGDSALYLCASSLVGQGARGMNSPLHFGNGTRLTVT.

The chain has TRBV11-2 and TRBJ2-5; 7 nucleotides agree with TRBD1. This CDR3 spans 15 amino acids. The ends lost 3 bases at V and 2 bases at J; junction bases unmatched: 6. The germline V gene has CDR1 SGHAT and CDR2 FQNNGV. CDR3 region: CASSFSTGAQETQYF. DNA of the CDR3: TGTGCCAGCAGCTTTTCCACAGGGGCTCAAGAGACCCAGTACTTC.